Listed below are T cell receptor beta chains from one sample, sequenced in a study of OX40 agonist ivuxolimab in advanced cancers. Sequencing used immunoSEQ multiplex PCR; TCRdb keeps in-frame clones, though not all of them. The sample holds 25,000 to 30,000 clones, approximately 86% seen once. This sample comprised CD4+ or CD8+ T cells sorted from blood, obtained in a trial of the OX40 agonist ivuxolimab. The receptors originated from an adult with an advanced solid tumor such as melanoma, head and neck, liver or kidney cancer. Each CDR3 is given without its conserved first and last residue.

V: TRBV6-1
CDR3: ASSEALTALADGSQETQY

V: TRBV10-2
CDR3: ASTQPQGNYEQY

V: TRBV21-1
CDR3: ASSKGRPPPAKNIQY

V: TRBV4-1
CDR3: ASSQSGGEGGQPQH

V: TRBV6-5
CDR3: ASSSVTGWGAEAF

V: TRBV27
CDR3: ASSFEGVGYEQY

V: TRBV4-1
CDR3: ASSHTPLASSYEQY

V: TRBV28
CDR3: ASSWGMVGGGGYT

V: TRBV30
CDR3: ASRGASDFDYGYT

V: TRBV12-5
CDR3: ASGLGLLDRGDGYT

V: TRBV28
CDR3: ASRTQGLGETQY

V: TRBV9
CDR3: ASSLGTDYTEAF

V: TRBV29-1
CDR3: SAPQGTEAF

V: TRBV5-6
CDR3: ASSLGRGASPLH

V: TRBV29-1
CDR3: SVPIGGWQY

V: TRBV7-9
CDR3: ASSLALRLGEQF

V: TRBV19
CDR3: ASSMTVNTEAF

V: TRBV4-1
CDR3: ASSQELAGGSTDTQY

V: TRBV6-5
CDR3: ASSWGVEAKNIQY

V: TRBV12-5
CDR3: ASGLNGVDGYT

V: TRBV10-2
CDR3: ASKPGGGRRPQH

V: TRBV19
CDR3: ASRGGYEQY

V: TRBV27
CDR3: ASSPGQYQPQH

V: TRBV7-3
CDR3: ASSLTGAGTDTQY

V: TRBV25-1
CDR3: ASGPDGNYGYT

V: TRBV5-6
CDR3: ASSFGDLLETQY

V: TRBV7-9
CDR3: ASSFSLGNTEAF

V: TRBV7-9
CDR3: ASSLSVAETQY

V: TRBV9
CDR3: ASSLQEGPYNEQF

V: TRBV20-1
CDR3: RTPKSDTQY

V: TRBV28
CDR3: ASRFPTGGAYGYT

V: TRBV7-8
CDR3: ASSLGSANTGELF

V: TRBV29-1
CDR3: SARTGGSNTEAF

V: TRBV6-5
CDR3: ASSYTQSRGAYEQY

V: TRBV6-6
CDR3: ASSYEVGRGAF

V: TRBV10-3
CDR3: AISETSGADTQY

V: TRBV19
CDR3: ASSINPYMNTEAF

V: TRBV7-6
CDR3: ASSLAGGTHNEQF

V: TRBV6-1
CDR3: ASSEGGAVSGYT

V: TRBV11-3
CDR3: ASSSTGMGAF

V: TRBV9
CDR3: ASSVDGGGVGEQF

V: TRBV6-1
CDR3: ASIYGPYYTEAF

V: TRBV11-2
CDR3: ASSRGSYEQY

V: TRBV4-2
CDR3: ASSQGAPVVAKNIQY

V: TRBV28
CDR3: ASSFGQQETQY

V: TRBV5-1
CDR3: ASSPYRGRSNQPQH

V: TRBV28
CDR3: ASSGAAGYEQY

V: TRBV2
CDR3: ASSEWGPSPLH